This T cell receptor (beta chain) was retrieved from a study of response to subunit inactivated influenza vaccine. Points from the study as a whole: Authors suggested each seasonal influenza vaccination recruits few new T cells.

In its sample, this clonotype was seen a few times. The antigen is unknown. TCRdb reanalysed the RT-PCR reads using MiXCR and keeps one entry per CDR3 protein. Among fewer than 700,000 distinct CDR3 sequences listed, 10% to 15% were seen once. CDR3 length: 14 residues. The V gene lost 1 base and the J gene lost 3 bases, with 10 bases spanning the gap. Germline CDR1 reads MNHEY; CDR2 reads SVGAGI. This receptor was identified in a man aged 50 to 59 who received an inactivated influenza vaccine. V is TRBV6-5 and J is TRBJ2-7, with a possible D match to TRBD2 (6 bases). Sequencing was performed on PBMCs from blood, taken roughly 47 days after vaccination. CDR3 protein: CASSYLAVRYEQYF. The CDR3, as DNA: TGTGCCAGCAGTTACTTAGCGGTCCGCTACGAGCAGTACTTC.